This T cell receptor beta chain comes out of a study of cytomegalovirus exposure and HLA in healthy donors. For the study at large: Early on, a data release was issued that held approximately 78 million unique TCRs from HLA-typed donors. Study results and caveats: Earlier analysis found most TCR beta V segments productive about 87% or about 30% of the time. Most TCR sequences proved rare, with some public TCRs found in many donors.

With regard to this clone: The antigen is unknown.

In germline, CDR1 is MNHEY, CDR2 SMNVEV (reference sequence). The CDR3 runs to 16 residues. V gave up 4 bases and J gave up 0 bases; unmatched junction bases: 8. With 60 Vbeta and 13 Jbeta primers, the PCR was carried out. Profiled with immunoSEQ multiplex PCR; TCRdb holds only in-frame clones, not every one. This sample has approximately 170,000 clones, with approximately 80% found just once. Material: PBMCs. This chain joins TRBV27 and TRBJ2-7; 8 nucleotides align to TRBD1. This clonotype was sampled from a woman between 18 and 29 years old in good health and CMV-seronegative. The CDR3 here is CASSYSTGAVSYEQYF. CDR3 sequence (DNA): TGTGCCAGCAGTTACTCGACAGGGGCAGTCTCCTACGAGCAGTACTTC.